This T cell receptor beta chain was captured by sequencing in a study of tissue T cells after allogeneic stem cell transplantation. Study findings and constraints: Motif-based clustering found tissue-specific repertoire signatures shared across patients, though few clones were shared. Anatomically similar tissues had similar TCR repertoires within each patient.

TCRdb's copy holds only in-frame clones and misses some; the assay was immunoSEQ multiplex PCR. The table shows 5,000 to 7,000 clones, with around 60% occurring only once. Regarding this clone: No antigen is known for it.

The V and J ends lost 0 bases and 8 bases respectively, with 17 bases between them. This CDR3 has 16 amino acids. Germline V gives CDR1 SGHKS, CDR2 YYEKEE (reference sequence). J is TRBJ1-4 and V is TRBV5-5; D might be TRBD1 (5 bases). The origin of this receptor is a woman between 18 and 55 years old with breast cancer. This sample comprised duodenum tissue, obtained at autopsy. The chain's CDR3 is CASSLAGLPGEEKLFF. CDR3 nucleotides: TGTGCCAGCAGCTTGGCGGGACTCCCTGGGGAGGAAAAACTGTTTTTT.